The 18 T cell receptor beta chains given below trace back to one sample, sequenced in a study of blood T cell repertoires in COVID-19. This table comes from immunoSEQ multiplex PCR, and its TCRdb copy is limited to in-frame clones, with some not included. Of 400,000 or so clones listed, less than 95% are singletons. The material sequenced was PBMCs or T cells enriched from blood (not recorded which). The source is a man between 18 and 29 years old who had recovered from COVID-19.

The chain uses TRBV28 and TRBJ2-7, with D perhaps matching TRBD1 (5 bases). V was trimmed by 8 bases and J by 5 bases, leaving 13 bases between them. CDR1 and CDR2 (germline): MDHEN, SYDVKM. The CDR3 is 12 residues long. In DNA form, the CDR3 reads TGTGCCAGCGGACAAGGGGTAGACGAGCAGTACTTC. Translating gives CASGQGVDEQYF.

In the case of this clone: The same CDR3 is also encoded by other DNA sequences in this sample. V is TRBV5-4 and J is TRBJ1-1; D unresolved. The CDR3 extends over 15 amino acids. Germline V CDR1 and CDR2: SGHNT, YYREEE (reference sequence). V lost 0 bases to trimming and J lost 0 bases, with 9 bases between them. DNA for the CDR3: TGTGCCAGCAGCTTGGGTGGTCGGGTGAACACTGAAGCTTTCTTT. Its translation is CASSLGGRVNTEAFF.

V usage is TRBV28 and J usage is TRBJ1-5; 7 nucleotides agree with TRBD1. V was clipped by 3 bases and J by 6 bases; unmatched bases: 2. The germline V gene encodes CDR1 MDHEN and CDR2 SYDVKM. This CDR3 is 13 amino acids long. CDR3 bases: TGTGCCAGCAGTTTGGCAGGGGGTCAGCCCCAGCATTTT. Translation gives CASSLAGGQPQHF.

V is TRBV5-8 and J is TRBJ1-5, with D possibly matching TRBD1 (5 bases). Trimming pared 4 bases from V and 6 bases from J, leaving 23 bases between. The CDR3 covers 17 residues. Germline values: CDR1 SGHTS, CDR2 YDEGEE. The CDR3 DNA is TGTGCCAGCAGCACAGGTGAAGGTGCCAGGGTTGTTCAGCCCCAGCATTTT. The encoded protein is CASSTGEGARVVQPQHF.

This rearrangement joins TRBV16 to TRBJ2-7; 10 bases fit TRBD1. Germline assignment: CDR1 KGHSY and CDR2 FQNENV. The trim removed 3 bases at V and 3 bases at J, leaving 5 bases unmatched. This CDR3 has 15 amino acids. As DNA, the CDR3 is TGTGCCAGCAGCCAGAGGGACAGGGGCCTCTACGAGCAGTACTTC. Translating gives CASSQRDRGLYEQYF.

About this clone itself: The sample holds other DNA sequences that translate to the same CDR3. V and J are TRBV2 and TRBJ1-5; 7 bases map to TRBD1. Germline V gene lookup returns CDR1 SNHLY and CDR2 FYNNEI. The V segment lost 6 bases and the J segment 0 bases; nucleotides outside the gene matches: 5. The CDR3 contains 15 residues. The CDR3 loop reads CASRPGQTSNQPQHF. As DNA, the CDR3 is TGTGCCAGCAGGCCGGGACAGACTAGCAATCAGCCCCAGCATTTT.

The V gene is TRBV29-1, the J gene TRBJ2-3, with 12 bases fitting TRBD2. V was pared by 4 bases and J by 1 base, with 3 bases of the junction left unmatched. The germline gives CDR1 SQVTM, CDR2 ANQGSEA. The CDR3 runs 15 residues. This chain's CDR3 is CSVGRTSGGTDTQYF. The CDR3 DNA reads TGCAGCGTTGGCCGGACTAGCGGGGGCACAGATACGCAGTATTTT.

V usage is TRBV11-1 and J usage is TRBJ2-7; no firm D call. Trimming took 5 bases from V and 3 from J, leaving 17 bases between them. Germline CDR1 is SGHAT and CDR2 is FQDESV (reference sequence). CDR3 length equals 15 residues. For the CDR3, the DNA is TGTGCCAGCAGCGGCCAGGCAGACGACCACTACGAGCAGTACTTC. Encoded protein: CASSGQADDHYEQYF.

The V call is TRBV7-8, the J call TRBJ1-4, with a tentative D call TRBD1 (6 bases). The CDR3 is made up of 13 amino acids. With 5 bases removed from V and 8 bases from J, the gap between germline ends came to 12 bases. The V gene's germline CDR1 is SGHVS and CDR2 FQNEAQ. CDR3 bases: TGTGCCAGCAGCGAAGCAGGGGAAGAAAAACTGTTTTTT. This encodes CASSEAGEEKLFF.

The chain recombines TRBV3-1 (or the pseudogene TRBV3-2) with TRBJ1-4, with TRBD1 identical over 8 bases. Trimming took 2 bases from V and 8 from J; bases not matched to a gene: 10. The CDR3 runs to 16 residues. CDR1 is LGHDT, CDR2 YNNKEL, per germline (reference sequence). The CDR3 nucleotides read TGTGCCAGCAGCCAAACCAAGACAGGGGAAGGCGAAAAACTGTTTTTT. Amino acids: CASSQTKTGEGEKLFF.

The chain uses TRBV29-1 and TRBJ1-2; possible D gene TRBD1, 6 bases. Trimming removed 6 bases at V and 3 bases at J, with 14 bases between. From germline, CDR1 is SQVTM and CDR2 ANQGSEA. This CDR3 contains 13 residues. CDR3 sequence reads: CSVRTVAHYGYTF. The CDR3, as DNA: TGCAGCGTCCGGACAGTGGCCCACTATGGCTACACCTTC.

This clone came up a few times. Written as DNA, the CDR3 is TGTGCCAGTAGTAAAGACAGGGTTGGGACTGAAGCTTTCTTT. Its translation is CASSKDRVGTEAFF. The chain is built from TRBV19 and TRBJ1-1; 7 bases match TRBD1. The CDR3 has 14 residues. J lost 5 bases, V lost 4 bases, and 7 bases had no gene match. Germline CDR1 and CDR2: LNHDA and SQIVND (reference sequence).

The rearrangement links TRBV27 to TRBJ1-5, with no clear D. V was cut by 0 bases and J by 7 bases, with 16 bases left in between. The CDR3 is 16 amino acids. Germline V lookup: CDR1 MNHEY, CDR2 SMNVEV (reference sequence). CDR3 nucleotides: TGTGCCAGCAGTTTATCGGGCGGAGGGTTCGGGCAGCCCCAGCATTTT. Its protein is CASSLSGGGFGQPQHF.

The chain is built from TRBV7-6 and TRBJ1-2; 8 bases align to TRBD1. The CDR3 is 15 residues long. CDR1 and CDR2 from the germline V gene are SGHVS and FNYEAQ. V shed 5 bases, J shed 6 bases, and the junction held 11 bases outside the gene matches. CDR3 coding DNA: TGTGCCAGCAGCCCTAGAGGGCAGGGGGCAGATGGCTACACCTTC. This gives the protein CASSPRGQGADGYTF.

The V gene is TRBV12-3 or TRBV12-4, the J gene TRBJ1-6; D gene unclear. The length of the CDR3 is 12 residues. The germline V and J ends were trimmed by 3 bases and 9 bases, with 6 bases remaining between them. The CDR3, as DNA: TGTGCCAGCAGTTTTAGTGGTTCACCCCTCCACTTT. Amino acid sequence: CASSFSGSPLHF.

V usage is TRBV28 and J usage is TRBJ1-5, with 7 bases lining up with TRBD1. The CDR3 contains 14 residues. In germline, CDR1 is MDHEN, CDR2 SYDVKM. V was clipped by 6 bases and J by 1 base; unmatched bases: 3. CDR3 bases: TGTGCCAGCAGCTCAGGGGGGAGCAATCAGCCCCAGCATTTT. Its protein is CASSSGGSNQPQHF.

V gene TRBV19 combines with J gene TRBJ1-2; no clear D gene. Trimming stripped 6 bases from V and 0 bases from J, with 20 bases between. The CDR3 spans 17 residues. Germline CDR1 and CDR2: LNHDA and SQIVND (reference sequence). The CDR3 bases are TGTGCCAGTAGCTTTCGGAAGGAGGCCAGTACTAACTATGGCTACACCTTC. This gives the protein CASSFRKEASTNYGYTF.

As regards this clone: At one end, the junction sequence differs from germline, possibly due to a read error. The chain couples TRBV5-4 to TRBJ2-2, with 9 positions matching TRBD2. The CDR3 is 15 residues long. CDR1 SGHNT and CDR2 YYREEE come from the germline V gene (reference sequence). CDR3 amino acids: CASRLAGERTGELFF. The CDR3 DNA is TGTGCCAGCCGCTTAGCGGGAGAGCGTACCGGGGAGCTGTTTTTT.